This record looks at one T cell receptor beta chain sequence and its context. The data were taken from a study of cytomegalovirus exposure and HLA in healthy donors. The PCR ran on 60 Vbeta and 13 Jbeta primers. Clones were sequenced by immunoSEQ multiplex PCR, and TCRdb holds only the in-frame ones, with some missing. The sample consists of around 140,000 clones, about 74% of them appearing once. Germline V gene data show CDR1 as MNHNS and CDR2 as SASEGT. V lost 4 bases and J lost 5, with 8 bases in between. The CDR3 has 13 residues. V gene TRBV6-1 combines with J gene TRBJ2-2; D not resolved. This clonotype originated in a male donor in good health and CMV-seronegative. Specimen: PBMCs. The CDR3 DNA follows: TGTGCCAGCAGTGGTAGATATACCGGGGAGCTGTTTTTT. This gives the protein CASSGRYTGELFF.